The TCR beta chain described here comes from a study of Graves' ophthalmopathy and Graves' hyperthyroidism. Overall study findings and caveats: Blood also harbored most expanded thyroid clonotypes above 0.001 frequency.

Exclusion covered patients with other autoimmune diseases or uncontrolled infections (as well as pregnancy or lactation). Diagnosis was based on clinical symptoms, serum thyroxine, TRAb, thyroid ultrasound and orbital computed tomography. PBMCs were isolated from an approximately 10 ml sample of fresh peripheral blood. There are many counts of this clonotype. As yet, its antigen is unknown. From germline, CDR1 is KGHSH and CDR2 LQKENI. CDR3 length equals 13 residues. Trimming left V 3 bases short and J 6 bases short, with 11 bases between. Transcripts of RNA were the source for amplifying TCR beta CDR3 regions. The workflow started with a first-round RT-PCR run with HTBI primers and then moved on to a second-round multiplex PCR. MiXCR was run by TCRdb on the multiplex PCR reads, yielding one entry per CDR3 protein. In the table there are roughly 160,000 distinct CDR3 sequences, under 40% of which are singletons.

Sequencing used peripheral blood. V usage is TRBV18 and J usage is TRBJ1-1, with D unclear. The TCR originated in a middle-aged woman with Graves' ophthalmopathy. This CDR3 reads CASSPAMWAEAFF. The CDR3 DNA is TGTGCCAGCTCACCCGCGATGTGGGCTGAAGCTTTCTTT.